This T cell receptor beta chain originates from a study of sequential checkpoint blockade in melanoma. Study in general: Both treatment sequences were followed by maintenance nivolumab. About two dozen patients had tumor biopsies before treatment and at week 13. Notes on the study in general: Pretreatment TIL clonality tracked with response in the nivolumab-first arm. Tumor T-cell fraction and clonality correlated with PD-L1 and CD8+ counts.

The germline CDR1 and CDR2 sequences are SGHNT and YENEEA. J lost 6 bases, V lost 5 bases, and 9 bases had no gene match. This CDR3 contains 14 residues. The treatment is: randomized to nivolumab then ipilimumab (arm A) or the reverse (arm B). This clone was counted only a few times. As yet, its antigen is unknown. Assay used: immunoSEQ multiplex PCR; TCRdb lists only in-frame clones, some missing. The sample lists under 20,000 clones, about 28% occurring once. This chain joins TRBV11-3 and TRBJ1-1; 7 nucleotides match TRBD1. The TCR sequence derives from a human donor with melanoma. The sequencing used tumor tissue (inferred from file names), collected from a patient given nivolumab and ipilimumab in sequence. The CDR3 sequence is CASSTQGGISEAFF. The CDR3 nucleotides read TGTGCCAGCAGCACCCAAGGGGGCATCTCTGAAGCTTTCTTT.